One T cell receptor beta chain is described in this entry. The antigen is undetermined. The junction does not match germline at one end; this may be a read error. Despite likely unrecorded immune exposures, the donors were nominally healthy at the time of sampling. The PCR used 60 Vbeta and 13 Jbeta primers. The repertoire was sequenced with immunoSEQ multiplex PCR; TCRdb's copy has only in-frame clones and lacks some. The sample lists under 200,000 clones, 75% seen once, with about 3% in the top ten. This entry is derived from a study of cytomegalovirus exposure and HLA in healthy donors. Study results and caveats: Earlier results showed most TCR beta V segments being productive about 87% or about 30% of the time. Most TCRs appeared rarely, but some public TCRs recurred in many donors.

CDR3 length: 14 residues. CDR1 is SNHLY, CDR2 FYNNEI, per germline. The source of this sequence is a woman aged 50 to 60 in good health and CMV-seropositive. The V and J genes are TRBV2 and TRBJ1-6, with D possibly being TRBD1 (5 bases). The source material was PBMCs. CDR3 bases: TGTGCCAGCAGGGAAGAACAGGCCCTTTCACCCCTCCACTTT. The encoded protein is CASREEQALSPLHF.